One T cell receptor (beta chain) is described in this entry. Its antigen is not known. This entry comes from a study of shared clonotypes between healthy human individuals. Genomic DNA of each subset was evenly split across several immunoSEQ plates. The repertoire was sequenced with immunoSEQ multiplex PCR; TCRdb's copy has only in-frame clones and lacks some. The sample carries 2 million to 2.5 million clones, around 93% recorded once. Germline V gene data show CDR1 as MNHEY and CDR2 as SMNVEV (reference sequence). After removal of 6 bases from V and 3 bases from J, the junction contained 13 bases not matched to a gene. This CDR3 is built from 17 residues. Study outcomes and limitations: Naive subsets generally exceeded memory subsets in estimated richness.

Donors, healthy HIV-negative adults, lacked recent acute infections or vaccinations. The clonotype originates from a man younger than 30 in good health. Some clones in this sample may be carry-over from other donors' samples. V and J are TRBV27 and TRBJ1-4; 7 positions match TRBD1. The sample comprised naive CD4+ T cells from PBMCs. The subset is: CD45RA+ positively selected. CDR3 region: CASRSTGAGRANEKLFF. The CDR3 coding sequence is TGTGCCAGCAGAAGTACAGGGGCGGGAAGGGCTAATGAAAAACTGTTTTTT.